This T cell receptor beta chain is from a study of Graves' ophthalmopathy and Graves' hyperthyroidism. Findings of the study overall: The blood repertoire also included most expanded thyroid clonotypes above 0.001 frequency.

This clonotype was observed many times. What it recognizes is unknown. The PBMCs were taken from around 10 ml of fresh peripheral blood. Researchers took RNA transcripts and amplified TCR beta CDR3 regions from them. An opening RT-PCR round employed HTBI primers and preceded a second-round multiplex PCR. TCRdb passed the multiplex PCR reads through MiXCR, listing each CDR3 protein once. The sample lists hundreds of thousands of distinct CDR3 sequences, just over 40% occurring once. What was sequenced was peripheral blood. This clonotype was obtained from an adult man with Graves' ophthalmopathy.

CDR3 amino acids: CASSQESHNQETQYF. The CDR3, as DNA: TGCGCCAGCAGCCAAGAGTCCCACAATCAAGAGACCCAGTACTTC. The chain is built from TRBV4-3 and TRBJ2-5; D remains ambiguous. The CDR3 totals 15 residues. The V gene's germline CDR1 is LGHNA and CDR2 YSLEER. The germline V and J ends were trimmed by 0 bases and 2 bases, with 10 bases remaining between them.